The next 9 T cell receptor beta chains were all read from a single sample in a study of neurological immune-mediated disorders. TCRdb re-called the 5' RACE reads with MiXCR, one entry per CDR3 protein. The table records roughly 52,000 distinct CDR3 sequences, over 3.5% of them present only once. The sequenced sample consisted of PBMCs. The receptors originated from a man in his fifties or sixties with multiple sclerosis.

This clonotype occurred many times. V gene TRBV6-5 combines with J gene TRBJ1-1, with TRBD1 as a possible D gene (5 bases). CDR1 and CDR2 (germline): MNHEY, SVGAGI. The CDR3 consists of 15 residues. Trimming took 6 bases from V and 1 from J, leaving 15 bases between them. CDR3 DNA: TGTGCCAGCAGCCCCCCGGGACGCAAGAACACTGAAGCTTTCTTT. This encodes CASSPPGRKNTEAFF.

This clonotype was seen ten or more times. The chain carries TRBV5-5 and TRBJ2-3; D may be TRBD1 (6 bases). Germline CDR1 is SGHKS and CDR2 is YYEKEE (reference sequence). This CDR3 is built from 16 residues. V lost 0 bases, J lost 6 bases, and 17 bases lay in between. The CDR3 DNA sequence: TGTGCCAGCAGCTTGGCTGGGGGCCGGGGTACGGATACGCAGTATTTT. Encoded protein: CASSLAGGRGTDTQYF.

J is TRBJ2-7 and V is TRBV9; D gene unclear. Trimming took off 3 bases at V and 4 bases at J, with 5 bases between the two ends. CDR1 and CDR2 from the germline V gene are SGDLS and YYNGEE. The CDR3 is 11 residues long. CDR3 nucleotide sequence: TGTGCCAGCAGCGATATGTACGAGCAGTACTTC. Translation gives CASSDMYEQYF.

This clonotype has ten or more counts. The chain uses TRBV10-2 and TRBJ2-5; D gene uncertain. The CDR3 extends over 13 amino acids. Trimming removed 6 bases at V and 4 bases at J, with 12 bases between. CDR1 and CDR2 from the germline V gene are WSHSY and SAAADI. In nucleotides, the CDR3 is TGCGCCAGCAGAGTGAGTGGGGTAGAGACCCAGTACTTC. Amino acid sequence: CASRVSGVETQYF.

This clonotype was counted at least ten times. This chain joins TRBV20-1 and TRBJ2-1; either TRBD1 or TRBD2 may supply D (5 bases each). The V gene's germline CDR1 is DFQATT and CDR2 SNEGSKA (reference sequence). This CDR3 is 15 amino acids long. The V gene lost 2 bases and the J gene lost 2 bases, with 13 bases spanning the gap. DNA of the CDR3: TGCAGTGCTAGACTCCGGGACGTCGCCTACAATGAGCAGTTCTTC. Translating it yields CSARLRDVAYNEQFF.

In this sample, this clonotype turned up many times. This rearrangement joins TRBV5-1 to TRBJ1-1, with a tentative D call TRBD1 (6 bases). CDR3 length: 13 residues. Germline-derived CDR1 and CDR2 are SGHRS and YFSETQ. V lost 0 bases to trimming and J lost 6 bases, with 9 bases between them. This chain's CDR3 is CASSLVGGPEAFF. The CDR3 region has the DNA TGCGCCAGCAGCTTGGTAGGGGGTCCTGAAGCTTTCTTT.

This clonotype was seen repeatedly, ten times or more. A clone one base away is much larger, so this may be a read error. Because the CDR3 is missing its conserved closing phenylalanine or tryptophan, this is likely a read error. The DNA for the CDR3 is TGCGCCAGCAGCTTGGTGGATCCCGTCCAAGAGACCCAGTACTGC. This translates into CASSLVDPVQETQYC. The V gene is TRBV5-1, the J gene TRBJ2-5, with unresolved D. The CDR3 covers 15 residues. V lost 0 bases and J 1 base, leaving 10 bases between the germline ends. CDR1 SGHRS and CDR2 YFSETQ come from the germline V gene.

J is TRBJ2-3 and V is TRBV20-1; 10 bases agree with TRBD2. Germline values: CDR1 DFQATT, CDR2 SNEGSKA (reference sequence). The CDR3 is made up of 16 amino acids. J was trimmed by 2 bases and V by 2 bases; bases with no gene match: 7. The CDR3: CSARRSSGGPTDTQYF. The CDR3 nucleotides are TGCAGTGCTAGAAGGTCTAGCGGGGGACCCACAGATACGCAGTATTTT.

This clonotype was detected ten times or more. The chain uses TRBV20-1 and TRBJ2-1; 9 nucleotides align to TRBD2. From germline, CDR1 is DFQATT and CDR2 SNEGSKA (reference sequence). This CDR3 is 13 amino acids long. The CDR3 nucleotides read TGCAGGGTTACCGGGACTAGCCGCAATGAGCAGTTCTTC. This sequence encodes CRVTGTSRNEQFF.